The table lists the clone carrying this TCR beta chain with a count of one. Its target is unknown. These data belong to a study of shared clonotypes between healthy human individuals. Study-level results: Sampling covered nothing but blood. Tissue TCR repertoires likely differ from those found in blood. A limitation of the genetic and exposure-history diversity represented arose from few donors.

The germline CDR1 and CDR2 sequences are ENHRY and SYGVKD. The CDR3 is 13 residues long. V lost 5 bases, J lost 7 bases, and 15 bases lay in between. Under the authors' procedure: Filtering was not the same, since immunoSEQ gave junction-only sequences without quality scores. The method was immunoSEQ multiplex PCR; TCRdb's version includes in-frame clones alone and lacks a portion of them. D and trimming come from the DNA, and the V and J calls and clone size come from that table. The sample comprises about 2.4 million clones, 90% to 95% of which are singletons, and over 0.12% rests with the top ten.

The clonotype comes from a man between 18 and 35 years old in good health. The chain combines TRBV10-3 with TRBJ2-7, with a possible D match to TRBD1 (5 bases). Sequenced: naive CD4+ T cells sorted from blood. Subset defined: CD45RA+ positively selected. As DNA, the CDR3 is TGTGCCATCAGTCCTTCAGGGTCGCGAGAGCAGTACTTC. Residues: CAISPSGSREQYF.